This TCR beta chain was sequenced in a study of blood T cell repertoires in COVID-19. The method was immunoSEQ multiplex PCR; TCRdb's version includes in-frame clones alone and lacks a portion of them. The table has more than 150,000 clones, roughly 80% seen once. V lost 3 bases and J lost 8, with 14 bases in between. Germline V gene lookup returns CDR1 SGHNT and CDR2 YYREEE (reference sequence). This CDR3 comprises 14 residues. The clonotype originates from a man in his fifties or sixties who had recovered from COVID-19. This chain uses TRBV5-4 with TRBJ1-4; D is possibly TRBD1 (6 bases). The sequencing input was PBMCs or T cells enriched from blood (not recorded which). The CDR3 bases are TGTGCCAGCAGCTCCGAAAGGGGGATGGAAAAACTGTTTTTT. This codes for CASSSERGMEKLFF.